These 30 T cell receptor beta chains were all obtained from the same sample, sequenced in a study of T-cell reconstitution after alpha-beta-depleted transplantation in children. During its preparation, the TCRbeta library received unique molecular identifiers. In TCRdb, the PCR reads were re-called with MiXCR into one record per CDR3 protein. In the table there are almost 250,000 distinct CDR3 sequences, about 25% of which are singletons. The material was PBMCs, obtained before TCRalphabeta/CD19-depleted stem cell transplant. These receptors were taken from a girl aged 2-10 years with Fanconi anemia, due to receive a stem cell transplant.

This clonotype was found a few times. V usage is TRBV29-1 and J usage is TRBJ1-1; D may be TRBD1 (5 bases). CDR3 length: 11 amino acids. Trimming removed 4 bases at V and 7 bases at J, with 10 bases between. Per germline, CDR1 SQVTM and CDR2 ANQGSEA. This CDR3 is CSVVREYEAFF. In DNA, the CDR3 is TGCAGCGTTGTCAGGGAATATGAAGCTTTCTTT.

This clonotype was picked up many times. The chain couples TRBV9 to TRBJ2-7; a possible D gene is TRBD2 (6 bases). The CDR3 extends over 13 amino acids. V gave up 4 bases and J gave up 2 bases, with 10 bases separating them. Germline V gene data show CDR1 as SGDLS and CDR2 as YYNGEE. CDR3 sequence: CASSSGLTYEQYF. The CDR3 coding sequence is TGTGCCAGCAGCTCGGGACTTACCTACGAGCAGTACTTC.

The chain has TRBV20-1 and TRBJ2-1; 8 bases agree with TRBD1. Looked up from germline, CDR1 is DFQATT and CDR2 is SNEGSKA (reference sequence). V lost 4 bases, J lost 3 bases, and 5 bases stayed unmatched. CDR3 size: 14 residues. CDR3 in amino acids: CSANRGTGYNEQFF. CDR3 DNA sequence: TGCAGTGCTAACCGCGGGACAGGCTACAATGAGCAGTTCTTC.

This clonotype showed up many times. The chain has TRBV5-1 and TRBJ2-6; possibly TRBD1 or TRBD2 for D (5 bases each). The CDR3 has 17 residues. The germline V and J ends were trimmed by 4 bases and 0 bases, with 14 bases remaining between them. The germline CDR1 and CDR2 sequences are SGHRS and YFSETQ. CDR3 region: CASSDRDAHSGANVLTF. In nucleotides, the CDR3 is TGCGCCAGCAGCGACCGGGACGCACACTCTGGGGCCAACGTCCTGACTTTC.

This clonotype appeared a few times. The chain combines TRBV28 with TRBJ2-7, with D perhaps TRBD2 (5 bases). Trimming removed 3 bases at V and 0 bases at J, with 18 bases between. This CDR3 is 17 amino acids long. In germline, CDR1 is MDHEN, CDR2 SYDVKM. The CDR3 loop is CASSLSQGKRISYEQYF. CDR3 DNA: TGTGCCAGCAGTTTGAGCCAAGGGAAGCGGATCTCCTACGAGCAGTACTTC.

In its sample, this clonotype was seen many times. This chain uses TRBV9 with TRBJ2-1; 10 bases fit TRBD2. The CDR3 consists of 15 residues. Germline trimming cut 4 bases from V and 4 bases from J; bases unmatched to any gene: 5. Germline CDR1 and CDR2: SGDLS and YYNGEE. As DNA, the CDR3 is TGTGCCAGCAGCCAGGGACTAGCGTATTACAATGAGCAGTTCTTC. Protein sequence: CASSQGLAYYNEQFF.

The chain recombines TRBV7-3 with TRBJ1-1; D gene ambiguous. The V and J ends lost 5 bases and 3 bases respectively, with 10 bases between them. Germline V gene data show CDR1 as SGHTA and CDR2 as FQGTGA. The CDR3 is 13 amino acids. The CDR3 loop reads CASSRGQHTEAFF. The CDR3 DNA follows: TGTGCCAGCAGCCGTGGGCAGCACACTGAAGCTTTCTTT.

This clonotype was counted ten times or more. As DNA, the CDR3 is TGCAGTGCTCGGGGACTAGCGGGAGCGATCACAGATACGCAGTATTTT. It translates to CSARGLAGAITDTQYF. V gene TRBV20-1 combines with J gene TRBJ2-3; 14 positions match TRBD2. The germline V gene encodes CDR1 DFQATT and CDR2 SNEGSKA (reference sequence). After removal of 5 bases from V and 2 bases from J, the junction contained 6 bases not matched to a gene. This CDR3 region has 16 residues.

This clonotype was recorded a few times. Here the CDR3 reads CASSVGGETFLEQYF. Here the CDR3 DNA reads TGTGCCAGCAGCGTAGGAGGTGAGACTTTCCTCGAGCAGTACTTC. The chain has TRBV9 and TRBJ2-7; no reliable D call. The V and J ends lost 0 bases and 6 bases respectively, with 16 bases between them. CDR3 length: 15 amino acids. CDR1 and CDR2 (germline): SGDLS, YYNGEE.

The V and J genes are TRBV27 and TRBJ1-2, with TRBD1 identical over 8 bases. Trimming at V came to 6 bases and at J to 1 base, leaving 7 bases not matched to a gene. Germline V gene data show CDR1 as MNHEY and CDR2 as SMNVEV (reference sequence). This CDR3 is 15 amino acids long. CDR3 sequence (DNA): TGTGCCAGCAGACAAGGACAGGGCGGTAACTATGGCTACACCTTC. Protein sequence: CASRQGQGGNYGYTF.

The J gene is TRBJ1-1, the V gene TRBV12-3 or TRBV12-4; D is ambiguous. This CDR3 contains 17 residues. V lost 7 bases to trimming and J lost 0 bases, with 21 bases between them. The CDR3 sequence is CASIMVGLPLMNTEAFF. CDR3 coding DNA: TGTGCCAGCATCATGGTAGGGCTACCCCTCATGAACACTGAAGCTTTCTTT.

This clonotype has more than one count but fewer than ten. The V gene is TRBV7-6, the J gene TRBJ1-1; possible D gene TRBD1, 5 bases. The CDR3 has 13 residues. Germline loops: CDR1 SGHVS, CDR2 FNYEAQ. V lost 2 bases to trimming and J lost 3 bases, with 7 bases between them. The CDR3 nucleotides are TGTGCCAGCAGCTTACAGGGCCACACTGAAGCTTTCTTT. This sequence encodes CASSLQGHTEAFF.

The chain links TRBV5-1 to TRBJ2-5, with D possibly being TRBD1 (6 bases). The CDR3 is 15 amino acids. Germline V gene lookup returns CDR1 SGHRS and CDR2 YFSETQ. Trimming stripped 4 bases from V and 1 base from J, with 14 bases between. The CDR3 nucleotides are TGCGCCAGCAGCGGTACAGGGCTGGCCCAAGAGACCCAGTACTTC. Protein product: CASSGTGLAQETQYF.

The chain combines TRBV28 with TRBJ2-2; TRBD1 aligns across 11 bases. Germline loops: CDR1 MDHEN, CDR2 SYDVKM. The CDR3 is made up of 14 amino acids. The ends lost 8 bases at V and 7 bases at J; junction bases unmatched: 6. CDR3 sequence reads: CASHGTGGVGELFF. The CDR3, as DNA: TGTGCCAGCCATGGGACAGGGGGGGTCGGGGAGCTGTTTTTT.

This clonotype was detected ten times or more. The gene calls are TRBV7-9 and TRBJ2-5; TRBD1 matches 11 bases. Trimming took 5 bases from V and 3 from J; bases not matched to a gene: 5. This CDR3 spans 15 amino acids. Germline CDR1 SEHNR, CDR2 FQNEAQ (reference sequence). The CDR3 is CASSGLGQGEETQYF. CDR3 sequence (DNA): TGTGCCAGCAGCGGACTGGGACAGGGGGAAGAGACCCAGTACTTC.

The chain has TRBV7-3 and TRBJ2-2; 9 nucleotides align to TRBD1. CDR3 length: 17 residues. With 0 bases clipped from V and 4 bases from J, the junction kept 6 bases outside the gene matches. Germline CDR1 and CDR2: SGHTA and FQGTGA. CDR3: CASSLTHGTGPTGELFF. CDR3 bases: TGTGCCAGCAGCTTAACGCACGGGACAGGGCCCACCGGGGAGCTGTTTTTT.

V usage is TRBV29-1 and J usage is TRBJ1-2; 9 bases are a match to TRBD1. The germline gives CDR1 SQVTM, CDR2 ANQGSEA. The CDR3 has 13 residues. J lost 4 bases, V lost 4 bases, and 4 bases had no gene match. The CDR3 sequence is CSVAAGQGYGYTF. The CDR3 nucleotides are TGCAGCGTTGCCGCGGGACAGGGCTATGGCTACACCTTC.

Concerning this clonotype itself: A clone one base away is much larger, so this may be a read error. The chain is built from TRBV27 and TRBJ2-2, with a tentative D call TRBD2 (5 bases). The CDR3 runs 15 residues. CDR1 and CDR2 (germline): MNHEY, SMNVEV (reference sequence). DNA for the CDR3: TGTTCCAGCAGGACTCTAGGGCCGTACACCGGGGAGCTGTTTTTT. It yields the protein CSSRTLGPYTGELFF.

A few counts support this clonotype. The rearrangement links TRBV12-3 or TRBV12-4 to TRBJ2-3; 8 positions match TRBD2. Trimming removed 0 bases from V and 2 bases from J; junction bases left unmatched: 7. The CDR3 contains 17 residues. CDR3 coding DNA: TGTGCCAGCAGTTTAGCGGCGGGAGGCTTCTCCACAGATACGCAGTATTTT. As protein: CASSLAAGGFSTDTQYF.

This clonotype was found many times. The chain joins TRBV29-1 to TRBJ2-5, with no clear D. Deletions cut 5 bases from V and 2 bases from J, with 12 bases between. CDR3 length: 13 amino acids. Per the germline V gene, CDR1 is SQVTM and CDR2 is ANQGSEA. The CDR3 protein is CSVHRSQQETQYF. In DNA form, the CDR3 reads TGCAGCGTTCATCGGTCCCAACAAGAGACCCAGTACTTC.

The chain couples TRBV5-1 to TRBJ2-1; TRBD1 is a possible D gene (5 bases). The CDR3 runs 13 residues. The V gene's germline CDR1 is SGHRS and CDR2 YFSETQ. V was trimmed by 4 bases and J by 5 bases, leaving 10 bases between them. DNA of the CDR3: TGCGCCAGCAGCAATCTCAGGGACAATGAGCAGTTCTTC. It is translated as CASSNLRDNEQFF.

This clonotype was counted only a few times. The chain joins TRBV20-1 to TRBJ2-7, with 7 bases aligning to TRBD1. The trim removed 1 base at V and 3 bases at J, leaving 6 bases unmatched. Germline V gene data show CDR1 as DFQATT and CDR2 as SNEGSKA (reference sequence). The CDR3 has 14 amino acids. In DNA, the CDR3 is TGCAGTGCTAGAGGGACAGGTCTCAACTACGAGCAGTACTTC. This encodes CSARGTGLNYEQYF.

This clonotype was seen at least ten times. This chain connects TRBV29-1 to TRBJ2-7; 7 nucleotides agree with TRBD2. The CDR3 runs 15 residues. Unmatched junction bases numbered 9, after V lost 0 bases and J lost 4 bases. CDR1 is SQVTM and CDR2 is ANQGSEA in the germline V gene. The CDR3 loop reads CSVEERTRVTYEQYF. The CDR3 DNA sequence: TGCAGCGTTGAAGAGAGGACTAGGGTTACGTACGAGCAGTACTTC.

The V call is TRBV19, the J call TRBJ2-7; tentatively, D is TRBD1 (5 bases). Trimming left V 4 bases short and J 3 bases short, with 10 bases between. CDR1 LNHDA and CDR2 SQIVND come from the germline V gene (reference sequence). The CDR3 is 13 residues long. CDR3 coding DNA: TGTGCCAGTAGTAGAGTTCAGGGCTACGAGCAGTACTTC. Residues: CASSRVQGYEQYF.

The genes are TRBV20-1 and TRBJ2-7; 13 bases are a match to TRBD2. Germline loops: CDR1 DFQATT, CDR2 SNEGSKA (reference sequence). The CDR3 loop spans 15 amino acids. The V gene end was trimmed by 3 bases and the J gene end by 2 bases; junction bases not matched to a gene: 4. The chain's CDR3 is CSASPGLAGPYEQYF. The CDR3 bases are TGCAGTGCTAGCCCGGGACTAGCGGGACCCTACGAGCAGTACTTC.

This clonotype was seen only a few times. The chain joins TRBV2 to TRBJ2-3; no firm D call. Germline V gene lookup returns CDR1 SNHLY and CDR2 FYNNEI. Between the trimmed V and J ends, which lost 8 bases and 3 bases, there was a span of 3 bases. This CDR3 region has 10 residues. CDR3 region: CASGTDTQYF. The CDR3 DNA sequence: TGTGCCAGCGGAACAGATACGCAGTATTTT.

The CDR3 DNA sequence: TGTGCCAGCAGCTTTTGGGGACAGGGCCTCGGGGAGCTGTTTTTT. Encoded protein: CASSFWGQGLGELFF. The chain has TRBV7-2 and TRBJ2-2; 9 bases line up with TRBD1. The CDR3 totals 15 residues. Germline V gene sequence: CDR1 SGHTA, CDR2 FQGNSA. V dropped 3 bases and J dropped 7; count of bases not matched to a gene: 6.

This clonotype was seen a handful of times. The gene calls are TRBV25-1 and TRBJ1-4, with TRBD1 matching 8 bases. V was pared by 0 bases and J by 3 bases, with 9 bases of the junction left unmatched. Looked up from germline, CDR1 is MGHDK and CDR2 is SYGVNS. The CDR3 is 18 amino acids. The CDR3 coding sequence is TGTGCCAGCAGTGAATATAAGGACAGGGTTGGAGCTAATGAAAAACTGTTTTTT. It encodes CASSEYKDRVGANEKLFF.

As concerns this clonotype: The junction departs from germline at one end; a sequencing error may be responsible. The chain employs TRBV29-1 and TRBJ2-2, with D perhaps TRBD1 or TRBD2 (5 bases each). The V gene's germline CDR1 is SQVTM and CDR2 ANQGSEA. The CDR3 covers 12 residues. The CDR3 here is CSVGQGTGDLFF. CDR3 bases: TGCAGCGTTGGGCAGGGCACCGGGGACCTGTTTTTT.

The rearrangement links TRBV6-1 to TRBJ2-7; D possibly corresponds to TRBD1 (5 bases). The V end was cut by 5 bases, the J end by 7 bases, with 15 bases between. Germline V gene lookup returns CDR1 MNHNS and CDR2 SASEGT. The CDR3 is 13 amino acids. CDR3 in DNA: TGTGCCAGCAGTCTCCTCCTCACAGGAGAGCAGTACTTC. Translation gives CASSLLLTGEQYF.